This T cell receptor beta chain was found in a study of early T cells in non-severe SARS-CoV-2 infection. Background on the study: From unsorted whole blood, bulk RNA was sequenced, and the chains remained unpaired.

This clonotype was seen a handful of times. Its antigen is unidentified. V was pared by 7 bases and J by 7 bases, with 14 bases between. CDR1 LNHNV and CDR2 YYDKDF come from the germline V gene (reference sequence). This CDR3 has 13 residues. Individually, cDNA molecules had unique molecular identifiers attached to them. TCRdb re-called the 5' RACE reads through MiXCR, storing one row per CDR3 protein. The sample carries some 120,000 distinct CDR3 sequences, about 15% recorded once. Study conclusions and caveats: VDJdb matching skewed toward anti-spike CD8 responses, missing private and CD4 specificities.

Input material: whole blood. This receptor was taken from an adult who was a healthcare worker with PCR-confirmed SARS-CoV-2 infection or an uninfected control (not recorded which). This sequence joins TRBV15 and TRBJ1-5, with D uncertain. CDR3 nucleotides: TGTGCCACCACCATAAGGGCGGGCCAGCCCCAGCATTTT. Translation: CATTIRAGQPQHF. Drawing the rest from reference TRBV15 and TRBJ1-5, the complete variable domain is DAMVIQNPRYQVTQFGKPVTLSCSQTLNHNVMYWYQQKSSQAPKLLFHYYDKDFNNEADTPDNFQSRRPNTSFCFLDIRSPGLGDTAMYLCATTIRAGQPQHFGDGTRLSIL.